This entry features one TCR beta chain sequence. This clonotype was picked up many times. This receptor's antigen is unknown. No base quality values were provided; no much bigger clone lies one nucleotide off. The data stem from a study of identical twins listed by TCRdb under 2016. In terms of the full investigation: To test whether fetal clonotypes persist, this study deep-sequenced TCR alpha and beta repertoires from monozygotic twins, from unrelated adults of various ages, and from cord blood. Replicate twin experiments were performed at different times using different library preparation protocols to rule out contamination.

Every donor was a healthy Caucasian. Three pairs of female monozygotic twins, all aged roughly 18 to 29 years, made up the twin cohort. Positive isolation kits from Invitrogen were used to isolate CD4+ and CD8+ T cell populations. Library creation used 5' RACE. Instrument on record: Illumina HiSeq 2000. A universal primer binding site was added through template switching, and the final cDNA carried a unique molecular identifier so that TCR cDNA molecules could be counted accurately. First-strand cDNA for TCR alpha and beta chains was synthesized from specific primers in the conserved constant-segment region. To control for contamination, every cDNA library was double barcoded, receiving both a SMART-Mk sample barcode and Illumina barcodes. Two successive PCR steps introduced TruSeq adapter sequences along with Illumina sample barcodes. The TCR alpha and beta cDNA libraries were sequenced on the Illumina HiSeq platform using custom primers. Turning to the authors' computational methods: MiGEC processed the raw reads to extract unique molecular identifiers, while MiXCR was used to determine the CDR3 positions. Recombination models were inferred per individual with the repgenHMM and IGoR tools using an EM algorithm. Shared clonotype analysis was performed with the tcR package in R, normalizing sharing by the product of cloneset sizes. To study raw recombination without the effects of thymic and clonal selection, out-of-frame nonproductive sequences were analyzed. Clones were called with MiXCR by TCRdb after fastp trimmed the public reads at Q25, and only in-frame beta chains were retained. Entries that share a CDR3 protein sequence are merged under the most common genes and DNA. It is TCRdb's table, rather than the study itself, that gives the V and J calls and clone size. The sample table lists under 350,000 distinct CDR3 sequences, just under 9.5% of them with a count of one. The ten top clones hold 7% to 8.5% of the sample.

General conclusions and limits of the study: Compared with coincidental sharing between unrelated individuals, out-of-frame TCR alpha sequences shared between twins showed an excess of sequences with low generation probability. Excess twin sharing in beta out-of-frame sequences was weaker because fewer shared sequences lowered the signal-to-noise ratio. Zero-insertion analyses could be partly confounded by invariant T cells such as MAIT and iNKT, though diverse VJ usage argued against such confounding for most clonotypes. Abundant cord blood beta clonotypes had fewer insertions, young adult naive repertoires showed a similar but weaker trend, and memory repertoires showed no such trend. In monozygotic twins, out-of-frame TCR alpha sharing was systematically underestimated by recombination models, although the models agreed with sharing between unrelated individuals. Because the same donors could not be followed over many years, the conclusions depended on cross-sectional statistical analysis.

Germline trimming amounts to 4 bases on V and 2 bases on J, with 9 as the count of junction bases outside the gene matches. Including the terminal cysteine and phenylalanine, the CDR3 comprises 17 residues. CDR3 DNA is the only sequence kept; it has 51 bases, read in frame from the first base. From a lookup of the germline V gene, CDR1 and CDR2 are ENHRY and SYGVKD. These records were also assigned to another study, of yellow fever vaccine responses in identical twins. In that second paper, the authors write: According to the authors, in identical twins the way T cells responded to vaccination appeared partly convergent and partly personalized. The study precisely tracked vaccine-responding T cell clones in identical twins.

The rearranged segments are TRBV10-3 and TRBJ1-1, with TRBD1 matching 11 junction bases. The sequencing input was CD8+ T cells sorted from blood. This clonotype originated in a woman aged 18 to 35 in good health. The CDR3 in this case is CAISGPGQGVANTEAFF. The DNA is TGTGCCATCAGTGGACCGGGACAGGGGGTCGCCAACACTGAAGCTTTCTTT.